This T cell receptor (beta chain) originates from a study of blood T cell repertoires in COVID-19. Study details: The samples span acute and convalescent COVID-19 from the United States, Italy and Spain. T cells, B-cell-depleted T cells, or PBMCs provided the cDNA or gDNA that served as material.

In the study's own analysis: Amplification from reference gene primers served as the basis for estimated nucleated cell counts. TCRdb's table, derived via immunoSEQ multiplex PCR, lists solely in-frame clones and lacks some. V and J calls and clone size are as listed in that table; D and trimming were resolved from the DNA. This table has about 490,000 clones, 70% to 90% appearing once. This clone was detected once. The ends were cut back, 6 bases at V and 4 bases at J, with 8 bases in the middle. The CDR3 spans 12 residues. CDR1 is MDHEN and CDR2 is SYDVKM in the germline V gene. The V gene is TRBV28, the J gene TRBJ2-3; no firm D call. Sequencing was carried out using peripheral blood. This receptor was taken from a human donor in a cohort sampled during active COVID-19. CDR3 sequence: CASSPYADTQYF. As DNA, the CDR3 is TGTGCCAGCAGCCCCTACGCAGATACGCAGTATTTT. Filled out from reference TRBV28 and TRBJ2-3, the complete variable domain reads DVKVTQSSRYLVKRTGEKVFLECVQDMDHENMFWYRQDPGLGLRLIYFSYDVKMKEKGDIPEGYSVSREKKERFSLILESASTNQTSMYLCASSPYADTQYFGPGTRLTVL.